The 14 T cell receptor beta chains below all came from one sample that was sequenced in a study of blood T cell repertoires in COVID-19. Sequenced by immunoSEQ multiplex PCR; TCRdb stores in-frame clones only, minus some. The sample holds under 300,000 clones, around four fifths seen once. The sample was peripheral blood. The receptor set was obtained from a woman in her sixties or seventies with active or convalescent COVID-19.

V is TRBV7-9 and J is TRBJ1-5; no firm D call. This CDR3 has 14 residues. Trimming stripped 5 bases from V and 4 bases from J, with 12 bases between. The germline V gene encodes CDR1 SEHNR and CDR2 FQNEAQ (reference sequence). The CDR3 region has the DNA TGTGCCAGCAGCCCACAGAACATAAATCAGCCCCAGCATTTT. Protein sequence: CASSPQNINQPQHF. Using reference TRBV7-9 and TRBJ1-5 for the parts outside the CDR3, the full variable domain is DTGVSQNPRHKITKRGQNVTFRCDPISEHNRLYWYRQTLGQGPEFLTYFQNEAQLEKSRLLSDRFSAERPKGSFSTLEIQRTEQGDSAMYLCASSPQNINQPQHFGDGTRLSIL.

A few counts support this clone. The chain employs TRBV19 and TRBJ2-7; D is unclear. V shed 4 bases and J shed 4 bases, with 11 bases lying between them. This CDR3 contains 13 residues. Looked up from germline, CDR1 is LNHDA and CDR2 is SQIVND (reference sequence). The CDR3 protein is CASSTDTRYEQYF. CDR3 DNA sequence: TGTGCCAGTAGTACTGACACCCGATACGAGCAGTACTTC. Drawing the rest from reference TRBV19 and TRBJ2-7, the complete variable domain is DGGITQSPKYLFRKEGQNVTLSCEQNLNHDAMYWYRQDPGQGLRLIYYSQIVNDFQKGDIAEGYSVSREKKESFPLTVTSAQKNPTAFYLCASSTDTRYEQYFGPGTRLTVT.

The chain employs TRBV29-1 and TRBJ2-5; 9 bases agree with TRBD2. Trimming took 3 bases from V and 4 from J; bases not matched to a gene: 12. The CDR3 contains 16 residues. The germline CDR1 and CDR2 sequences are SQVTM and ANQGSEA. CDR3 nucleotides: TGCAGCGTTGACGGCGCGGGGGGGCCGTTCCCAGAGACCCAGTACTTC. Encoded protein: CSVDGAGGPFPETQYF.

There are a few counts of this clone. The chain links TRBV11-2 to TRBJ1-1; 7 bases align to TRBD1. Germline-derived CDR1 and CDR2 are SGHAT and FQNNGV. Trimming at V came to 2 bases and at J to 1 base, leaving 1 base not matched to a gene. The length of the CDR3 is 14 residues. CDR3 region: CASSLRGQNTEAFF. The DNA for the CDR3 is TGTGCCAGCAGCTTAAGGGGGCAGAACACTGAAGCTTTCTTT.

The CDR3 loop reads CASSSTGGGPPYEQYF. Here the CDR3 DNA reads TGTGCCAGCAGTTCCACAGGGGGTGGACCCCCCTACGAGCAGTACTTC. V usage is TRBV28 and J usage is TRBJ2-7; TRBD1 matches 8 bases. CDR1 MDHEN and CDR2 SYDVKM come from the germline V gene. The CDR3 is 16 amino acids. The V gene end was trimmed by 4 bases and the J gene end by 2 bases; junction bases not matched to a gene: 10.

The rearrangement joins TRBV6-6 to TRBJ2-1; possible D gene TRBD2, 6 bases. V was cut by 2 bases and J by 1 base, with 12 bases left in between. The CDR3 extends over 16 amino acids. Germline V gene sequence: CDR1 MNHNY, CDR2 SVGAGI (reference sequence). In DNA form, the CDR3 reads TGTGCCAGCAGTTACAGGCGGGGCCTTTCCTACAATGAGCAGTTCTTC. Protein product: CASSYRRGLSYNEQFF.

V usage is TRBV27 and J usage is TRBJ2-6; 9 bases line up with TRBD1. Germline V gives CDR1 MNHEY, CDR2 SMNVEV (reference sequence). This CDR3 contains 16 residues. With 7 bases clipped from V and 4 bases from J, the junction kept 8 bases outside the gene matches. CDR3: CASTQQGARGANVLTF. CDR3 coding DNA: TGTGCCAGCACCCAACAGGGGGCGCGGGGGGCCAACGTCCTGACTTTC.

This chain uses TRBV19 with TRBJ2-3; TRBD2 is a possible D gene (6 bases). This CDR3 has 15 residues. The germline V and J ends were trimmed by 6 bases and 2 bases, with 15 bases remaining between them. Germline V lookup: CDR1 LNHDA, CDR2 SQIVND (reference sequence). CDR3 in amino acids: CASRREGRDTDTQYF. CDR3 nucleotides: TGTGCCAGTAGGCGAGAGGGGCGGGACACAGATACGCAGTATTTT.

DNA of the CDR3: TGTGCCAGCAGTTACGGCAGGCTCTCCTACGAGCAGTACTTC. Its protein is CASSYGRLSYEQYF. The gene calls are TRBV6-2 or TRBV6-3 and TRBJ2-7; D is undetermined. CDR3 length equals 14 residues. Looked up from germline, CDR1 is MNHEY and CDR2 is SVGEGT. The V and J ends lost 2 bases and 0 bases respectively, with 8 bases between them.

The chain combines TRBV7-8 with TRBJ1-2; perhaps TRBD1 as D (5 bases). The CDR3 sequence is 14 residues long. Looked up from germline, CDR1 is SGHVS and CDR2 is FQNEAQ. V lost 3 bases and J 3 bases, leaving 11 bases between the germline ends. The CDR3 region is CASSLYRGDYGYTF. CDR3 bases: TGTGCCAGCAGCTTGTATAGGGGTGACTATGGCTACACCTTC. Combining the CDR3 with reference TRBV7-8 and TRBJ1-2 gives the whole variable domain GAGVSQSPRYKVAKRGQDVALRCDPISGHVSLFWYQQALGQGPEFLTYFQNEAQLDKSGLPSDRFFAERPEGSVSTLKIQRTQQEDSAVYLCASSLYRGDYGYTFGSGTRLTVV.

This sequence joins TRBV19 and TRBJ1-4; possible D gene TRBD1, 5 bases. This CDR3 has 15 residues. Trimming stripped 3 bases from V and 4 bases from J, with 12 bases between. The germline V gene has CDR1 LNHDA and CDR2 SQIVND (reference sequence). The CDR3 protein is CASSIQGRVNEKLFF. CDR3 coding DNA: TGTGCCAGTAGTATTCAGGGCAGGGTTAATGAAAAACTGTTTTTT. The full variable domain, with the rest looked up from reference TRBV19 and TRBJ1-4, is DGGITQSPKYLFRKEGQNVTLSCEQNLNHDAMYWYRQDPGQGLRLIYYSQIVNDFQKGDIAEGYSVSREKKESFPLTVTSAQKNPTAFYLCASSIQGRVNEKLFFGSGTQLSVL.

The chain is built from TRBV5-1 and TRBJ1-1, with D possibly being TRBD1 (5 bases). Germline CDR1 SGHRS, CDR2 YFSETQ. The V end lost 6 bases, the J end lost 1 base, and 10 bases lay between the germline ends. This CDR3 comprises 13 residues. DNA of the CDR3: TGCGCCAGCATGCCAGGGCGGAACACTGAAGCTTTCTTT. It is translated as CASMPGRNTEAFF.

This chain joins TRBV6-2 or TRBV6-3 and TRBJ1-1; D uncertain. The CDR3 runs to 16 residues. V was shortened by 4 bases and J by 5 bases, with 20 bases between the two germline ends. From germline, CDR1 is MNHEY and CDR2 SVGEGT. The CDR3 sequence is CASSSPQVLLGTEAFF. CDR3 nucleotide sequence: TGTGCCAGCAGTTCCCCCCAGGTCCTACTTGGGACTGAAGCTTTCTTT.

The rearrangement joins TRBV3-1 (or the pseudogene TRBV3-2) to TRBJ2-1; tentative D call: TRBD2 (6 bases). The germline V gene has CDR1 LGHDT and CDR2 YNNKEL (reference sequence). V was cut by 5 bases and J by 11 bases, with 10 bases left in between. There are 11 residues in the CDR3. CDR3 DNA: TGTGCCAGCAGCGAGACTAGGAAGCAGTTCTTC. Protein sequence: CASSETRKQFF.